These 13 T cell receptor beta chains were sequenced from one sample in a study of CD8+CD57+ T cells in acquired aplastic anemia. Genomic DNA templated the TCR beta VDJ and CDR3 profiling. TCRdb itself ran the reads through MiXCR, one entry per CDR3 protein. This table has around 200,000 distinct CDR3 sequences, roughly half appearing once. Sequenced sample: sorted CD4+, CD8+, or CD8+CD57+ T cells (not recorded which) from PBMCs. These receptors were taken from a human donor in good health, serving as a control.

This clonotype was seen at least ten times. The gene calls are TRBV20-1 and TRBJ1-2; no firm D call. Trimming left V 3 bases short and J 6 bases short, with 11 bases between. The CDR3 extends over 12 amino acids. The germline V gene encodes CDR1 DFQATT and CDR2 SNEGSKA (reference sequence). The chain's CDR3 is CSARGKVDGYTF. The DNA for the CDR3 is TGCAGTGCTAGGGGCAAGGTCGATGGCTACACCTTC.

This clonotype has ten or more counts. The genes are TRBV5-8 and TRBJ2-7; D may correspond to TRBD1 or TRBD2 (5 bases each). V was clipped by 0 bases and J by 0 bases, with 10 bases between them. Per the germline V gene, CDR1 is SGHTS and CDR2 is YDEGEE. The CDR3 length is 15 residues. CDR3 DNA: TGTGCCAGCAGCTTGGAGCCCGGGACCTCCTACGAGCAGTACTTC. It translates to CASSLEPGTSYEQYF. Full variable domain (outside the CDR3, taken from reference TRBV5-8 and TRBJ2-7): EAGVTQSPTHLIKTRGQQATLRCSPISGHTSVYWYQQALGLGLQFLLWYDEGEERNRGNFPPRFSGRQFPNYSSELNVNALELEDSALYLCASSLEPGTSYEQYFGPGTRLTVT.

The chain couples TRBV6-4 to TRBJ1-1; D is perhaps TRBD1 (6 bases). The CDR3 extends over 15 amino acids. Trimming removed 3 bases from V and 3 bases from J, with 14 bases in between. Germline V gene sequence: CDR1 MRHNA, CDR2 SNTAGT. The CDR3 sequence is CASSDTGQADTEAFF. CDR3 nucleotide sequence: TGTGCCAGCAGTGATACAGGGCAGGCCGACACTGAAGCTTTCTTT.

This clonotype was found once. The chain has TRBV15 and TRBJ1-2; D perhaps matches TRBD1 (5 bases). The CDR3 contains 14 residues. Looked up from germline, CDR1 is LNHNV and CDR2 is YYDKDF (reference sequence). V was cut by 0 bases and J by 6 bases, with 11 bases left in between. The DNA of the CDR3 is TGTGCCACCAGCAGAGATCGGTTACAGGATGGCTACACCTTC. Translating gives CATSRDRLQDGYTF.

The rearrangement joins TRBV15 to TRBJ1-1; 7 bases fit TRBD1. There are 15 residues in the CDR3. The germline gives CDR1 LNHNV, CDR2 YYDKDF (reference sequence). V was pared by 3 bases and J by 3 bases, with 7 bases of the junction left unmatched. CDR3 DNA sequence: TGTGCCACCAGCAGCTGGAAGGGGGCAGACACTGAAGCTTTCTTT. The encoded protein is CATSSWKGADTEAFF.

This clonotype was observed many times. The rearrangement uses TRBV12-3 or TRBV12-4 and TRBJ2-1; TRBD2 agrees at 9 bases. V lost 6 bases, J lost 0 bases, and 9 bases stayed unmatched. The CDR3 sequence is 17 residues long. CDR3 region: CASRDSGGVSSYNEQFF. DNA of the CDR3: TGTGCCAGCAGGGATAGCGGGGGCGTGAGCTCCTACAATGAGCAGTTCTTC.

This clonotype was observed at least ten times. The rearrangement links TRBV12-3 or TRBV12-4 to TRBJ2-5, with D perhaps assigned TRBD1 or TRBD2 (7 bases each). V lost 10 bases to trimming and J lost 2 bases, with 17 bases between them. The CDR3 spans 14 residues. The CDR3 reads CATRGGRGQETQYF. As DNA, the CDR3 is TGTGCCACCCGCGGGGGCAGGGGGCAAGAGACCCAGTACTTC.

This clonotype was counted ten times or more. The chain couples TRBV2 to TRBJ1-6; D gene ambiguous. The CDR3 runs to 12 residues. The germline V gene encodes CDR1 SNHLY and CDR2 FYNNEI. V lost 8 bases and J lost 5, with 7 bases in between. The CDR3 DNA follows: TGTGCCAGCCTGGAGGATAATTCACCCCTCCACTTT. It codes for CASLEDNSPLHF. The full variable domain, in which reference TRBV2 and TRBJ1-6 provide the parts outside the CDR3, is EPEVTQTPSHQVTQMGQEVILRCVPISNHLYFYWYRQILGQKVEFLVSFYNNEISEKSEIFDDQFSVERPDGSNFTLKIRSTKLEDSAMYFCASLEDNSPLHFGNGTRLTVT.

This clonotype was detected many times. The CDR3 nucleotides are TGTGCCAGCAGTGAATCGGGCAGGGGGTCCACTGAAGCTTTCTTT. Protein product: CASSESGRGSTEAFF. The V gene is TRBV2, the J gene TRBJ1-1, with 7 bases fitting TRBD1. V was clipped by 2 bases and J by 4 bases; unmatched bases: 7. The CDR3 has 15 residues. In germline, CDR1 is SNHLY, CDR2 FYNNEI.

At least ten counts were recorded for this clonotype. The chain joins TRBV10-3 to TRBJ2-2, with 8 bases that match TRBD1. Losses at the gene ends were 4 bases for V and 7 bases for J; bases not matched to a gene: 11. The CDR3 sequence is 16 residues long. Germline V lookup: CDR1 ENHRY, CDR2 SYGVKD. The CDR3 region is CAISVGRGLGGGELFF. CDR3 bases: TGTGCCATCAGTGTAGGCAGGGGGCTCGGTGGCGGGGAGCTGTTTTTT.

This clonotype was picked up many times. The chain is built from TRBV12-3 or TRBV12-4 and TRBJ1-3, with D possibly matching TRBD1 (6 bases). There are 17 residues in the CDR3. The ends were cut back, 4 bases at V and 1 base at J, with 17 bases in the middle. The CDR3 DNA follows: TGTGCCAGCAGTTCGCCCCGGGACATTAAATCTGGAAACACCATATATTTT. Translating it yields CASSSPRDIKSGNTIYF.

There are many counts of this clonotype. CDR3 in amino acids: CSAAWGDATNTGELFF. CDR3 nucleotides: TGCAGTGCAGCGTGGGGCGACGCGACGAACACCGGGGAGCTGTTTTTT. The chain joins TRBV20-1 to TRBJ2-2; perhaps TRBD1 as D (5 bases). CDR1 is DFQATT and CDR2 is SNEGSKA in the germline V gene (reference sequence). V was clipped by 6 bases and J by 0 bases, with 17 bases between them. CDR3 size: 16 residues.

This clonotype was seen repeatedly, ten times or more. CDR3 region: CASSLVLDRTSTDTQYF. The CDR3 DNA sequence: TGCGCCAGCAGCTTGGTTCTCGACAGGACTAGCACAGATACGCAGTATTTT. The chain couples TRBV5-1 to TRBJ2-3; tentatively, D is TRBD1 (6 bases). Trimming removed 0 bases from V and 0 bases from J, with 14 bases in between. The CDR3 is made up of 17 amino acids. Germline V CDR1 and CDR2: SGHRS, YFSETQ.